The 15 T cell receptor beta chains given below trace back to one sample, sequenced in a study of T cells in localized non-small cell lung cancer. Using immunoSEQ multiplex PCR, the repertoire was profiled, and TCRdb retains in-frame clones only, with some absent. The sample lists 70,000 to 75,000 clones, approximately 84% seen once, with approximately 1.3% in the top ten. The source was peripheral blood, collected before any cancer treatment. The receptor source for this set is a female donor at least 60 years old with stage I lung adenocarcinoma.

This clone has only a few counts. The chain couples TRBV27 to TRBJ2-3; the D gene is possibly TRBD1 (5 bases). This CDR3 spans 14 amino acids. Germline V CDR1 and CDR2: MNHEY, SMNVEV (reference sequence). Trimming took off 2 bases at V and 2 bases at J, with 8 bases between the two ends. The CDR3 sequence: CASSLTGNTDTQYF. The CDR3 bases are TGTGCCAGCAGTTTAACAGGAAACACAGATACGCAGTATTTT.

The genes are TRBV25-1 and TRBJ1-4, with D perhaps matching TRBD1 (5 bases). Between the trimmed V and J ends, which lost 7 bases and 1 base, there was a span of 19 bases. This CDR3 has 17 amino acids. Germline V lookup: CDR1 MGHDK, CDR2 SYGVNS. The CDR3 DNA reads as TGTGCCAGCAAAGGGCAAGGGACGTTGGAAACTAATGAAAAACTGTTTTTT. Translating it yields CASKGQGTLETNEKLFF.

The chain links TRBV12-1 to TRBJ1-5; the table's D call, TRBD1, has no DNA check behind it. TRBV12-1 is a known pseudogene. There are 13 residues in the CDR3. DNA for the CDR3: TGTGCCAGCATCCCGCCAGGGGAACAGCCCCAGCATTTT. Its protein product is CASIPPGEQPQHF.

The chain joins TRBV19 to TRBJ2-7; TRBD2 matches at 13 bases. Germline loops: CDR1 LNHDA, CDR2 SQIVND (reference sequence). The trim removed 0 bases at V and 6 bases at J, leaving 5 bases unmatched. This CDR3 region has 16 residues. The CDR3 coding sequence is TGTGCCAGTAGTATAGAACTAGCGGGAGGGCCGTTCGAGCAGTACTTC. Protein product: CASSIELAGGPFEQYF.

This clone was seen only once. The rearrangement links TRBV5-1 to TRBJ1-1; D is unclear. Deletions cut 5 bases from V and 1 base from J, with 9 bases between. CDR1 and CDR2 (germline): SGHRS, YFSETQ. The CDR3 has 13 amino acids. CDR3 coding DNA: TGCGCCAGCAGGGGTCAGGCGAACACTGAAGCTTTCTTT. This sequence encodes CASRGQANTEAFF.

The chain recombines TRBV7-2 with TRBJ2-2; 11 bases match TRBD2. CDR1 and CDR2 from the germline V gene are SGHTA and FQGNSA. The CDR3 is made up of 15 amino acids. V lost 2 bases, J lost 5 bases, and 1 base stayed unmatched. The CDR3 loop reads CASSLRLAGTGELFF. In nucleotides, the CDR3 is TGTGCCAGCAGCTTAAGACTAGCGGGGACCGGGGAGCTGTTTTTT.

V and J are TRBV7-9 and TRBJ1-1, with D perhaps matching TRBD1 (5 bases). CDR3 length equals 15 residues. The V gene's germline CDR1 is SEHNR and CDR2 FQNEAQ (reference sequence). The germline V and J ends were trimmed by 6 bases and 4 bases, with 18 bases remaining between them. The CDR3 DNA reads TGTGCCAGCAGGGCTTGGCGGGACGGGGGCACTGAAGCTTTCTTT. This sequence encodes CASRAWRDGGTEAFF. Full variable domain (rest looked up from reference TRBV7-9 and TRBJ1-1): DTGVSQNPRHKITKRGQNVTFRCDPISEHNRLYWYRQTLGQGPEFLTYFQNEAQLEKSRLLSDRFSAERPKGSFSTLEIQRTEQGDSAMYLCASRAWRDGGTEAFFGQGTRLTVV.

J is TRBJ1-4 and V is TRBV7-6; possibly TRBD1 for D (5 bases). There are 13 residues in the CDR3. V lost 5 bases to trimming and J lost 7 bases, with 11 bases between them. Germline CDR1 reads SGHVS; CDR2 reads FNYEAQ. This CDR3 reads CASSKRQIEKLFF. Here the CDR3 DNA reads TGTGCCAGCAGCAAAAGACAGATTGAAAAACTGTTTTTT.

The J gene is TRBJ1-2, the V gene TRBV28; TRBD1 is a possible D gene (6 bases). Germline CDR1 is MDHEN and CDR2 is SYDVKM. The CDR3 length is 15 residues. The V end was cut by 6 bases, the J end by 8 bases, with 22 bases between. CDR3 in amino acids: CASSRGTTTRGGYTF. As DNA, the CDR3 is TGTGCCAGCAGCAGAGGGACAACAACCCGAGGGGGCTACACCTTC.

The V gene is TRBV9, the J gene TRBJ1-1; 7 nucleotides agree with TRBD1. Germline V CDR1 and CDR2: SGDLS, YYNGEE. CDR3 length: 16 amino acids. The junction had 9 bases not matched to a gene; V was cut back by 4 bases and J by 0 bases. CDR3 in amino acids: CASSLIPQGVNTEAFF. CDR3 DNA sequence: TGTGCCAGCAGCCTAATACCCCAGGGGGTGAACACTGAAGCTTTCTTT.

The V gene is TRBV11-1, the J gene TRBJ2-3; D possibly corresponds to TRBD2 (5 bases). Between the trimmed V and J ends, which lost 6 bases and 2 bases, there was a span of 9 bases. The germline CDR1 and CDR2 sequences are SGHAT and FQDESV (reference sequence). The CDR3 contains 13 residues. The DNA for the CDR3 is TGTGCCAGCAGATCCGGGAACACAGATACGCAGTATTTT. Translating gives CASRSGNTDTQYF.

The chain is built from TRBV5-8 and TRBJ2-7; a weak D match, TRBD1 (6 bases). This CDR3 spans 13 amino acids. Germline assignment: CDR1 SGHTS and CDR2 YDEGEE. V was cut by 2 bases and J by 9 bases, with 15 bases left in between. DNA of the CDR3: TGTGCCAGCAGCTTCCCAGGGGCAGGGGCGCAGTACTTC. Translating gives CASSFPGAGAQYF.

The V and J genes are TRBV18 and TRBJ1-3; TRBD1 matches 7 bases. V lost 5 bases and J lost 2; bases outside the gene matches: 9. CDR1 KGHSH and CDR2 LQKENI come from the germline V gene. This CDR3 has 16 residues. The CDR3 DNA sequence: TGTGCCAGCTCAGACAGGGATGGGAACGCTGGAAACACCATATATTTT. Amino acid sequence: CASSDRDGNAGNTIYF.

The chain joins TRBV27 to TRBJ1-5; the D is unclear. This CDR3 has 16 residues. V dropped 5 bases and J dropped 9 bases, with 23 bases sitting between them. CDR1 is MNHEY, CDR2 SMNVEV, per germline (reference sequence). In DNA form, the CDR3 reads TGTGCCAGCAGTCCTCACCCCGGGTCAAGGCAACGGCCCCAGCATTTT. This sequence encodes CASSPHPGSRQRPQHF.

The chain recombines TRBV9 with TRBJ1-3; tentatively, D is TRBD1 (5 bases). Trimming removed 0 bases at V and 7 bases at J, with 14 bases between. This CDR3 spans 15 amino acids. Germline assignment: CDR1 SGDLS and CDR2 YYNGEE. CDR3: CASSVDLGVFNTIYF. In DNA, the CDR3 is TGTGCCAGCAGCGTAGATCTGGGGGTATTCAACACCATATATTTT.